These 5 T cell receptor beta chains originate from one sample sequenced in a study of T cell changes during pregnancy in multiple sclerosis. Assay used: immunoSEQ multiplex PCR; TCRdb lists only in-frame clones, some missing. The sample lists fewer than 100,000 clones; around 93% were seen once. The sequenced sample was peripheral blood, obtained after pregnancy. The receptors originated from a female donor in good health, enrolled as a control in a pregnancy study.

The genes are TRBV14 and TRBJ2-5; D is perhaps TRBD2 (5 bases). CDR3 length: 14 residues. V was cut by 5 bases and J by 4 bases, with 14 bases left in between. In germline, CDR1 is SGHDN, CDR2 FVKESK. The CDR3 sequence: CASSTSSGLETQYF. CDR3 nucleotides: TGTGCCAGCAGCACTAGTTCGGGTTTAGAGACCCAGTACTTC.

The V and J genes are TRBV28 and TRBJ2-7; D perhaps matches TRBD2 (6 bases). The V and J ends lost 7 bases and 6 bases respectively, with 13 bases between them. CDR1 is MDHEN and CDR2 is SYDVKM in the germline V gene. This CDR3 region has 12 residues. The CDR3: CASTLLGGEQYF. In DNA form, the CDR3 reads TGTGCCAGCACCTTATTGGGGGGCGAGCAGTACTTC.

The chain couples TRBV6-5 to TRBJ1-1; D not resolved. There are 15 residues in the CDR3. The V gene lost 2 bases and the J gene lost 3 bases, with 13 bases spanning the gap. Germline CDR1 is MNHEY and CDR2 is SVGAGI. The CDR3 region has the DNA TGTGCCAGCAGTTACGGAGGTCTGGGAGACACTGAAGCTTTCTTT. Translation: CASSYGGLGDTEAFF.

The rearrangement links TRBV7-9 to TRBJ2-3; 7 bases match TRBD2. Germline CDR1 and CDR2: SEHNR and FQNEAQ (reference sequence). V shed 1 base and J 9 bases; nucleotides not matched to a gene: 7. The CDR3 consists of 14 residues. The CDR3 sequence: CASSLGLAEATQYF. CDR3 bases: TGTGCCAGCAGCTTAGGGCTAGCGGAGGCCACGCAGTATTTT.

This sequence joins TRBV12-5 and TRBJ2-7, with TRBD1 identical over 9 bases. Germline lookup yields CDR1 LGHNT and CDR2 FRNRAP. Trimming cost V 8 bases and J 6 bases; bases outside gene matches: 8. The CDR3 runs to 13 residues. The CDR3 spells CASTRTGDVEQYF. In nucleotides, the CDR3 is TGTGCTAGTACCCGGACAGGGGATGTCGAGCAGTACTTC.